A single sample gave rise to the 25 T cell receptor beta chains below, sequenced in a study of lymphopenia after photon versus proton radiotherapy. Sequencing was performed with immunoSEQ multiplex PCR; in TCRdb, only in-frame clones are kept and a portion is missing. The sample lists about 70,000 clones, about 90% occurring once. The material sequenced was peripheral blood, taken from a patient treated with proton-based radiotherapy. Receptors originate from a man older than 75 with esophageal cancer.

The chain combines TRBV7-2 with TRBJ2-1, with 11 bases matching TRBD2. There are 17 residues in the CDR3. J lost 6 bases, V lost 4 bases, and 11 bases had no gene match. In germline, CDR1 is SGHTA, CDR2 FQGNSA. The CDR3 DNA is TGTGCCAGCAGCTCCATAGCGGGAGGGTCCTTCAGCAATGAGCAGTTCTTC. Protein sequence: CASSSIAGGSFSNEQFF.

This chain links TRBV7-2 with TRBJ1-4; no firm D call. From germline, CDR1 is SGHTA and CDR2 FQGNSA. This CDR3 is 15 amino acids long. V lost 1 base and J 3 bases, leaving 9 bases between the germline ends. The CDR3 reads CASSLGGGSNEKLFF. The CDR3, as DNA: TGTGCCAGCAGCTTAGGAGGCGGGTCTAATGAAAAACTGTTTTTT.

This sequence joins TRBV6-5 and TRBJ1-2, with TRBD1 matching 9 bases. The CDR3 is made up of 14 amino acids. CDR1 is MNHEY, CDR2 SVGAGI, per germline. Trimming cost V 6 bases and J 3 bases; bases outside gene matches: 5. CDR3 sequence (DNA): TGTGCCAGCAGCCGGACAGGGGAACACTATGGCTACACCTTC. Protein: CASSRTGEHYGYTF.

The rearrangement joins TRBV19 to TRBJ2-7; D unclear. This CDR3 region has 11 residues. The germline CDR1 and CDR2 sequences are LNHDA and SQIVND (reference sequence). Trimming cost V 5 bases and J 6 bases, with 8 bases left between them. The CDR3 protein is CASSSRSEQYF. CDR3 bases: TGTGCCAGTAGTTCGAGGTCCGAGCAGTACTTC.

The CDR3 DNA follows: TGTGCCAGCAGCCTACTCGACAGGGTGGTAGCCAAAAACATTCAGTACTTC. Translating gives CASSLLDRVVAKNIQYF. The chain combines TRBV5-6 with TRBJ2-4; 7 bases align to TRBD1. Germline V gene sequence: CDR1 SGHDT, CDR2 YYEEEE. J lost 0 bases, V lost 4 bases, and 10 bases had no gene match. CDR3 length: 17 amino acids.

The rearrangement joins TRBV5-4 to TRBJ2-3; D may be TRBD1 or TRBD2 (5 bases each). The CDR3 length is 16 residues. Germline values: CDR1 SGHNT, CDR2 YYREEE (reference sequence). V was trimmed by 4 bases and J by 1 base, leaving 16 bases between them. The chain's CDR3 is CASSLGPGPGTDTQYF. As DNA, the CDR3 is TGTGCCAGCAGCCTAGGCCCGGGACCCGGCACAGATACGCAGTATTTT.

The J gene is TRBJ2-7, the V gene TRBV5-6; 7 bases align to TRBD1. This CDR3 region has 13 residues. With 3 bases clipped from V and 6 bases from J, the junction kept 6 bases outside the gene matches. The germline V gene encodes CDR1 SGHDT and CDR2 YYEEEE. The CDR3 DNA reads TGTGCCAGCAGCTATTGGGACAGCGGCGAGCAGTACTTC. This codes for CASSYWDSGEQYF.

The CDR3 sequence: CASSARGRGGLLETQYF. CDR3 DNA: TGTGCCAGCAGTGCAAGGGGTCGGGGGGGTCTTTTGGAGACCCAGTACTTC. The chain combines TRBV6-1 with TRBJ2-5; 8 positions agree with TRBD2. Germline lookup yields CDR1 MNHNS and CDR2 SASEGT. Losses at the gene ends were 4 bases for V and 5 bases for J; bases not matched to a gene: 15. CDR3 length: 17 amino acids.

The chain has TRBV7-9 and TRBJ1-1; D ambiguous. Deletions cut 5 bases from V and 4 bases from J, with 17 bases between. Germline values: CDR1 SEHNR, CDR2 FQNEAQ (reference sequence). CDR3 length: 15 amino acids. DNA of the CDR3: TGTGCCAGCAGCCTACAAGTCTTGGTTGGCACTGAAGCTTTCTTT. Amino acids: CASSLQVLVGTEAFF.

This clone was observed a single time. The chain links TRBV11-2 to TRBJ2-7, with 7 bases lining up with TRBD2. Per germline, CDR1 SGHAT and CDR2 FQNNGV. This CDR3 has 15 residues. The ends lost 1 base at V and 5 bases at J; junction bases unmatched: 8. The CDR3 loop is CASSLGWEGRHEQYF. CDR3 nucleotide sequence: TGTGCCAGCAGCTTAGGCTGGGAGGGCCGCCACGAGCAGTACTTC.

The chain employs TRBV15 and TRBJ1-2; D uncertain. The CDR3 runs to 13 residues. The germline V and J ends were trimmed by 8 bases and 6 bases, with 16 bases remaining between them. Germline assignment: CDR1 LNHNV and CDR2 YYDKDF (reference sequence). CDR3 sequence: CATRAGMADGYTF. The CDR3 DNA reads as TGTGCCACCCGAGCAGGTATGGCGGATGGCTACACCTTC.

This clone is judged medium-sized (0.01 to 0.1%). V usage is TRBV9 and J usage is TRBJ2-7; 7 bases align to TRBD2. With 0 bases clipped from V and 2 bases from J, the junction kept 8 bases outside the gene matches. The CDR3 has 16 residues. From germline, CDR1 is SGDLS and CDR2 YYNGEE. CDR3 DNA sequence: TGTGCCAGCAGCGTAGGATCTACAGGACTAGCCTACGAGCAGTACTTC. Protein sequence: CASSVGSTGLAYEQYF. Drawing the rest from reference TRBV9 and TRBJ2-7, the complete variable domain is DSGVTQTPKHLITATGQRVTLRCSPRSGDLSVYWYQQSLDQGLQFLIQYYNGEERAKGNILERFSAQQFPDLHSELNLSSLELGDSALYFCASSVGSTGLAYEQYFGPGTRLTVT.

This chain links TRBV19 with TRBJ1-5, with 7 bases identical to TRBD1. This CDR3 has 17 residues. Trimming at V came to 0 bases and at J to 3 bases, leaving 8 bases not matched to a gene. Germline CDR1 reads LNHDA; CDR2 reads SQIVND (reference sequence). CDR3 coding DNA: TGTGCCAGTAGTATAGATGGGACAGTCCGACTCAATCAGCCCCAGCATTTT. Its translation is CASSIDGTVRLNQPQHF. Together with reference TRBV19 and TRBJ1-5, the CDR3 gives the full variable domain: DGGITQSPKYLFRKEGQNVTLSCEQNLNHDAMYWYRQDPGQGLRLIYYSQIVNDFQKGDIAEGYSVSREKKESFPLTVTSAQKNPTAFYLCASSIDGTVRLNQPQHFGDGTRLSIL.

The genes are TRBV2 and TRBJ2-1; the D is unclear. The germline gives CDR1 SNHLY, CDR2 FYNNEI. The CDR3 loop spans 15 amino acids. The V end was cut by 4 bases, the J end by 0 bases, with 10 bases between. CDR3: CASSGHPSSYNEQFF. CDR3 nucleotides: TGTGCCAGCAGTGGACACCCGAGCTCCTACAATGAGCAGTTCTTC.

This chain uses TRBV7-9 with TRBJ1-4; D is possibly TRBD1 (5 bases). The CDR3 sequence is 15 residues long. Germline V lookup: CDR1 SEHNR, CDR2 FQNEAQ (reference sequence). V lost 2 bases to trimming and J lost 4 bases, with 11 bases between them. The CDR3 DNA sequence: TGTGCCAGCAGCTTATTACGTGGGGGTAATGAAAAACTGTTTTTT. Translating gives CASSLLRGGNEKLFF. The variable domain in full, with the rest retrieved from reference TRBV7-9 and TRBJ1-4, is DTGVSQNPRHKITKRGQNVTFRCDPISEHNRLYWYRQTLGQGPEFLTYFQNEAQLEKSRLLSDRFSAERPKGSFSTLEIQRTEQGDSAMYLCASSLLRGGNEKLFFGSGTQLSVL.

The chain couples TRBV30 to TRBJ2-7; TRBD1 aligns across 9 bases. With V trimmed by 1 base and J by 7 bases, 14 bases remained unmatched. This CDR3 region has 16 residues. Germline-derived CDR1 and CDR2 are GTSNPN and SVGIG (reference sequence). In nucleotides, the CDR3 is TGTGCCTGGAGTGGGGGAACGGACAGGGGCCTTAGAGAGCAGTACTTC. This gives the protein CAWSGGTDRGLREQYF. The complete variable domain, with remaining parts taken from reference TRBV30 and TRBJ2-7, reads SQTIHQWPATLVQPVGSPLSLECTVEGTSNPNLYWYRQAAGRGLQLLFYSVGIGQISSEVPQNLSASRPQDRQFILSSKKLLLSDSGFYLCAWSGGTDRGLREQYFGPGTRLTVT.

This clone was detected only once. The chain uses TRBV2 and TRBJ2-7; 12 nucleotides align to TRBD2. The CDR3 is made up of 16 amino acids. Trimming at V came to 6 bases and at J to 7 bases, leaving 13 bases not matched to a gene. Germline V gene lookup returns CDR1 SNHLY and CDR2 FYNNEI. CDR3 region: CASRRLAGASAGEQYF. The CDR3 region has the DNA TGTGCCAGCAGAAGACTAGCGGGGGCGTCGGCGGGAGAGCAGTACTTC.

This chain links TRBV29-1 with TRBJ1-2; TRBD1 is a possible D gene (5 bases). Trimming cost V 7 bases and J 3 bases, with 15 bases left between them. The length of the CDR3 is 13 residues. The germline V gene has CDR1 SQVTM and CDR2 ANQGSEA. The CDR3, as DNA: TGCAGCGGCCACGATGGGGGAGACTATGGCTACACCTTC. Its protein is CSGHDGGDYGYTF.

The chain uses TRBV5-4 and TRBJ2-3; no clear D gene. CDR3 size: 12 residues. V shed 5 bases and J shed 0 bases, with 4 bases lying between them. The germline V gene encodes CDR1 SGHNT and CDR2 YYREEE (reference sequence). The CDR3 DNA is TGTGCCAGCAGAGCTAGCACAGATACGCAGTATTTT. Translated: CASRASTDTQYF.

The chain is built from TRBV9 and TRBJ2-1, with 7 positions matching TRBD2. Germline V CDR1 and CDR2: SGDLS, YYNGEE. J gave up 8 bases and V 4 bases, and 12 bases lay outside the gene matches. The CDR3 has 15 residues. The CDR3 sequence: CASSISVGGSHEQFF. The CDR3 nucleotides read TGTGCCAGCAGCATCTCAGTGGGCGGGAGCCATGAGCAGTTCTTC.

The J gene is TRBJ1-4, the V gene TRBV5-4, with 7 bases lining up with TRBD1. Germline V gene lookup returns CDR1 SGHNT and CDR2 YYREEE (reference sequence). Losses at the gene ends were 4 bases for V and 4 bases for J; bases not matched to a gene: 10. The CDR3 loop spans 16 amino acids. CDR3: CASSTPQGGDNEKLFF. The CDR3 DNA sequence: TGTGCCAGCAGCACACCCCAGGGGGGAGATAATGAAAAACTGTTTTTT.

The genes are TRBV5-4 and TRBJ2-5; 8 positions match TRBD2. TRBJ2-7 explains the end of the DNA better; the J call may be wrong. Germline values: CDR1 SGHNT, CDR2 YYREEE (reference sequence). This CDR3 comprises 14 residues. CDR3 sequence (DNA): TGTGCCAGCAGCTTAGCGGGGGCCCGTGCCGAGCAGTACTTC. Translation: CASSLAGARAEQYF.

The chain links TRBV30 to TRBJ2-1; perhaps TRBD2 as D (6 bases). The CDR3 length is 13 residues. V was shortened by 2 bases and J by 9 bases, with 14 bases between the two germline ends. Germline values: CDR1 GTSNPN, CDR2 SVGIG (reference sequence). Here the CDR3 reads CAWSHGGFLEQFF. The CDR3 nucleotides read TGTGCCTGGAGTCACGGAGGGTTTCTTGAGCAGTTCTTC.

This chain connects TRBV5-1 to TRBJ2-5, with D unclear. The CDR3 runs 13 residues. CDR1 SGHRS and CDR2 YFSETQ come from the germline V gene. V lost 4 bases to trimming and J lost 4 bases, with 11 bases between them. Here the CDR3 DNA reads TGCGCCAGCAGCCCACGGGTGAGAGAGACCCAGTACTTC. This encodes CASSPRVRETQYF.

This clone was counted only a few times. V usage is TRBV5-1 and J usage is TRBJ1-2; no definite D call. From germline, CDR1 is SGHRS and CDR2 YFSETQ. The CDR3 sequence is 14 residues long. Trimming removed 0 bases at V and 4 bases at J, with 10 bases between. CDR3 nucleotides: TGCGCCAGCAGCTTGGACTCAAGGAGCTATGGCTACACCTTC. The encoded protein is CASSLDSRSYGYTF.